This T cell receptor (beta chain) was recorded in a study of T cell responses to AZD1222 COVID-19 vaccine. The V end was cut by 0 bases, the J end by 5 bases, with 14 bases between. This CDR3 is 15 amino acids long. CDR1 and CDR2 (germline): SGDLS, YYNGEE. TCRdb's copy holds only in-frame clones and misses some; the assay was immunoSEQ multiplex PCR. Of 150,000 or so clones listed, roughly 94% are singletons. The source was peripheral blood, collected 28 days after the second AZD1222 dose. This chain links TRBV9 with TRBJ1-1; D perhaps matches TRBD1 (6 bases). The sequence was obtained from an adult who received the AZD1222 COVID-19 vaccine. In DNA, the CDR3 is TGTGCCAGCAGCGTAGAGACAGGACGGGCAACTGAAGCTTTCTTT. As protein: CASSVETGRATEAFF.